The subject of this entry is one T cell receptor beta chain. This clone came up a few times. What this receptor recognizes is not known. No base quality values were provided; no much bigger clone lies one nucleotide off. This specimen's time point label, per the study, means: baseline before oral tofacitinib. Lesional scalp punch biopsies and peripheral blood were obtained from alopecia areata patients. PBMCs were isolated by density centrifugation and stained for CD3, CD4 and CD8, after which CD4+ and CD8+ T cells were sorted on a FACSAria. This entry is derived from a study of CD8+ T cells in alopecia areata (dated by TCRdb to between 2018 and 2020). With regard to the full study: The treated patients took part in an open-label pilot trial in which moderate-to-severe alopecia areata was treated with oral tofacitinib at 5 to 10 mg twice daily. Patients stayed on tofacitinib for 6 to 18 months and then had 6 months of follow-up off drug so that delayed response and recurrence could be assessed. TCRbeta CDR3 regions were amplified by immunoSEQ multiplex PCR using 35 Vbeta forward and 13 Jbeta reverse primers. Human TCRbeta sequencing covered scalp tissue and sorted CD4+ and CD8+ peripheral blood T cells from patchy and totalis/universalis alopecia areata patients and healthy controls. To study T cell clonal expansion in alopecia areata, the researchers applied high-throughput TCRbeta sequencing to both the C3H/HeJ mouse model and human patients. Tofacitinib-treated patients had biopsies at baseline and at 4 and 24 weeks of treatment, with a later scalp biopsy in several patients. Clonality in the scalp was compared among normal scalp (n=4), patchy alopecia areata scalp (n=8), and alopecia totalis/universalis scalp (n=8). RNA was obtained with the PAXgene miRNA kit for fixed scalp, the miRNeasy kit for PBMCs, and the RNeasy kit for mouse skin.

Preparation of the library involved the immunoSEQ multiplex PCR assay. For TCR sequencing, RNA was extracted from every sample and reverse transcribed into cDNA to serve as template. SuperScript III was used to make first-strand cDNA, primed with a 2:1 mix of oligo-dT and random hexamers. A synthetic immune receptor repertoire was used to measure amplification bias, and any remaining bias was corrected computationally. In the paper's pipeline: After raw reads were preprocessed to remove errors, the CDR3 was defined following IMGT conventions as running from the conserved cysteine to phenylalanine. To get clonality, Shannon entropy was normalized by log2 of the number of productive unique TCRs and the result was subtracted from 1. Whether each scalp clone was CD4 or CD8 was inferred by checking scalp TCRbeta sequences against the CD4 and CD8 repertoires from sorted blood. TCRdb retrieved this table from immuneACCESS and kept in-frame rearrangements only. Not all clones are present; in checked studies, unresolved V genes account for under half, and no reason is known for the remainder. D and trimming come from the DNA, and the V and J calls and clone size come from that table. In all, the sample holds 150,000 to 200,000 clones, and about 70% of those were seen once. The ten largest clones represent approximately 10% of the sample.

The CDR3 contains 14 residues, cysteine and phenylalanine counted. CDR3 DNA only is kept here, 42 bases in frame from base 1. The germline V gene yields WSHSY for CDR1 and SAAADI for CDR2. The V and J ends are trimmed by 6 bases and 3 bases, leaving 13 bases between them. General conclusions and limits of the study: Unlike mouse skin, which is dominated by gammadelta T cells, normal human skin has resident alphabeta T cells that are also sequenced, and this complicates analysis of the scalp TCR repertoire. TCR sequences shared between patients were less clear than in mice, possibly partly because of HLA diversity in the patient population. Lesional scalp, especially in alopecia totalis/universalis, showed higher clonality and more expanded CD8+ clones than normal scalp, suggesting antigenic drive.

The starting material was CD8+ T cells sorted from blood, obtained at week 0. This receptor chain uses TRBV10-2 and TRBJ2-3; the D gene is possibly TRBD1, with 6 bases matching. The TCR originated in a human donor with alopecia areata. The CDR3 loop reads CASSQGFGTDTQYF. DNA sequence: TGCGCCAGCAGCCAGGGGTTTGGGACAGATACGCAGTATTTT.